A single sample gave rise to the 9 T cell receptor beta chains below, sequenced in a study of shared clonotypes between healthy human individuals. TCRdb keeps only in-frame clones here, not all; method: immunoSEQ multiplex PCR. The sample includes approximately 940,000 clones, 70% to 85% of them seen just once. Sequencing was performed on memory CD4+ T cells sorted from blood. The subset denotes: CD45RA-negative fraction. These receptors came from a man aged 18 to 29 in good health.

Here the CDR3 DNA reads TGTGCCTGGAGAGTGGGTTCTGGAAACACCATATATTTT. Protein product: CAWRVGSGNTIYF. The chain joins TRBV30 to TRBJ1-3; no clear D. Germline CDR1 and CDR2: GTSNPN and SVGIG (reference sequence). Trimming took 3 bases from V and 1 from J, leaving 7 bases between them. This CDR3 is 13 amino acids long. The variable domain in full, with the rest retrieved from reference TRBV30 and TRBJ1-3, is SQTIHQWPATLVQPVGSPLSLECTVEGTSNPNLYWYRQAAGRGLQLLFYSVGIGQISSEVPQNLSASRPQDRQFILSSKKLLLSDSGFYLCAWRVGSGNTIYFGEGSWLTVV.

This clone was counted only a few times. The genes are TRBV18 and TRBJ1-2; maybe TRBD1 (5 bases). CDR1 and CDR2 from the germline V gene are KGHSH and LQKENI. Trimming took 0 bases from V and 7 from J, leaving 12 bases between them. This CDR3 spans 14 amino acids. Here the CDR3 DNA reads TGTGCCAGCTCACCACCAATGGGGGTTAGTGGCTACACCTTC. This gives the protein CASSPPMGVSGYTF.

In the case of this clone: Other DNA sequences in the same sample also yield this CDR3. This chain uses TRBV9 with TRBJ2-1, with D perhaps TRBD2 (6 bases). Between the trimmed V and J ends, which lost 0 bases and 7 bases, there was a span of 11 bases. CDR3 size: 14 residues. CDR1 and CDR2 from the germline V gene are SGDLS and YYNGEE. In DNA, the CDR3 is TGTGCCAGCAGCGTAGCGGGACTCCCTAATGAGCAGTTCTTC. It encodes CASSVAGLPNEQFF.

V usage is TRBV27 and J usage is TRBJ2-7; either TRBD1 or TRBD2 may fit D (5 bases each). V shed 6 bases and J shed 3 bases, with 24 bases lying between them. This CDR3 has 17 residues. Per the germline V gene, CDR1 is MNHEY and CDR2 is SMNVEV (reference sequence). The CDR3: CASRLKLGTLDGYEQYF. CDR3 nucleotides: TGTGCCAGCAGGTTAAAGCTAGGGACCCTGGATGGCTACGAGCAGTACTTC.

The CDR3 nucleotides read TGTGCCAGCACCTCCCAATATGGCTACACCTTC. It specifies CASTSQYGYTF. The rearrangement joins TRBV28 to TRBJ1-2; unclear D gene. The length of the CDR3 is 11 residues. The germline V gene encodes CDR1 MDHEN and CDR2 SYDVKM. Trimming stripped 7 bases from V and 5 bases from J, with 8 bases between.

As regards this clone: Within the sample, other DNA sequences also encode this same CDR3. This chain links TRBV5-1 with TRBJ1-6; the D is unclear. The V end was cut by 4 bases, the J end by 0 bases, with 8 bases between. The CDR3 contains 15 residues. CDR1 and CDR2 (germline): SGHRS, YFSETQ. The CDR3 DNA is TGCGCCAGCAGCCTTGAGAGCTCCTATAATTCACCCCTCCACTTT. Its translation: CASSLESSYNSPLHF.

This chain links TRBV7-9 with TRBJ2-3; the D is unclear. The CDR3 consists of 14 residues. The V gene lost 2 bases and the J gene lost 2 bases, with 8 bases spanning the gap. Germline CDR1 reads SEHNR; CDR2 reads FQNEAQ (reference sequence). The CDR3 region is CASSLFTDTDTQYF. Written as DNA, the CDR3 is TGTGCCAGCAGCTTATTCACAGACACAGATACGCAGTATTTT.

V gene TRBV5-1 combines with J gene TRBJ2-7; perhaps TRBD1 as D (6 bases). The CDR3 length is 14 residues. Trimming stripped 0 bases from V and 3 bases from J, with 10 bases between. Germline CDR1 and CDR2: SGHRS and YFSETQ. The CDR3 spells CASSLEQGLYEQYF. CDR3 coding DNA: TGCGCCAGCAGCTTGGAACAGGGCCTCTACGAGCAGTACTTC.

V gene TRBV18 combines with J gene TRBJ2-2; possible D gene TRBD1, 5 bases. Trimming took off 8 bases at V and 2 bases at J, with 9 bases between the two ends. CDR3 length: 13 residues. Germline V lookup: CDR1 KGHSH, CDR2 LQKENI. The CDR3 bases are TGTGCCAGCCCCAGGGATAACACCGGGGAGCTGTTTTTT. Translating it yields CASPRDNTGELFF.